Each of the 26 T cell receptor beta chains below was sequenced from the same sample in a study of shared clonotypes between healthy human individuals. Libraries were prepared by immunoSEQ multiplex PCR; TCRdb keeps only in-frame clonotypes and omits some of them. The sample has 1.4 million to 1.5 million clones, roughly 96% seen once. The sample comprised naive CD4+ T cells sorted from blood. The subset is: CD45RA+ positively selected. The receptors come from a man younger than 40 in good health.

The chain employs TRBV7-2 and TRBJ2-6; D possibly uses TRBD1 or TRBD2 (5 bases each). There are 18 residues in the CDR3. Trimming took 3 bases from V and 4 from J, leaving 19 bases between them. Per the germline V gene, CDR1 is SGHTA and CDR2 is FQGNSA. CDR3 residues: CASSFFRDGSSGANVLTF. In nucleotides, the CDR3 is TGTGCCAGCAGCTTCTTCCGGGACGGCTCTTCGGGGGCCAACGTCCTGACTTTC. Variable domain in full (rest from reference TRBV7-2 and TRBJ2-6): GAGVSQSPSNKVTEKGKDVELRCDPISGHTALYWYRQSLGQGLEFLIYFQGNSAPDKSGLPSDRFSAERTGGSVSTLTIQRTQQEDSAVYLCASSFFRDGSSGANVLTFGAGSRLTVL.

This clone was seen once. The gene calls are TRBV10-2 and TRBJ2-7; 7 bases fit TRBD1. The CDR3 runs to 14 residues. J lost 5 bases, V lost 0 bases, and 4 bases had no gene match. Looked up from germline, CDR1 is WSHSY and CDR2 is SAAADI. CDR3 protein: CASSESTGIHEQYF. The DNA for the CDR3 is TGCGCCAGCAGTGAGTCGACAGGGATCCACGAGCAGTACTTC.

The rearrangement uses TRBV19 and TRBJ2-2, with 8 bases aligning to TRBD1. The CDR3 is 16 amino acids. Germline CDR1 LNHDA, CDR2 SQIVND (reference sequence). With V trimmed by 3 bases and J by 1 base, 4 bases remained unmatched. CDR3 sequence reads: CASSMRTGRNTGELFF. Written as DNA, the CDR3 is TGTGCCAGTAGTATGCGGACAGGGCGGAACACCGGGGAGCTGTTTTTT.

This CDR3 is CASRAGTGADEQFF. The CDR3 DNA sequence: TGCGCCAGCCGGGCTGGGACAGGGGCCGATGAGCAGTTCTTC. J is TRBJ2-1 and V is TRBV5-1; 10 nucleotides align to TRBD1. Germline-derived CDR1 and CDR2 are SGHRS and YFSETQ. V was clipped by 7 bases and J by 8 bases; unmatched bases: 9. The CDR3 is 14 residues long. The whole variable domain, remainder taken from reference TRBV5-1 and TRBJ2-1, is KAGVTQTPRYLIKTRGQQVTLSCSPISGHRSVSWYQQTPGQGLQFLFEYFSETQRNKGNFPGRFSGRQFSNSRSEMNVSTLELGDSALYLCASRAGTGADEQFFGPGTRLTVL.

The chain has TRBV23-1 and TRBJ1-5; D is uncertain. TRBV23-1 is filed as an ORF, its function uncertain. CDR3 length equals 14 residues. V dropped 1 base and J dropped 9 bases, with 13 bases sitting between them. The CDR3 DNA sequence: TGCGCCAGCAGTCAATTGAAGGGATCCCGGCCCCAGCATTTT. Protein sequence: CASSQLKGSRPQHF.

The J gene is TRBJ2-1, the V gene TRBV9; 10 nucleotides agree with TRBD2. CDR3 length equals 16 residues. V was pared by 0 bases and J by 8 bases, with 8 bases of the junction left unmatched. Per germline, CDR1 SGDLS and CDR2 YYNGEE. The CDR3 nucleotides are TGTGCCAGCAGCGTAGGGGCTAGCGGGGGTATATATGAGCAGTTCTTC. It specifies CASSVGASGGIYEQFF.

This clone was detected only a few times. This chain links TRBV11-2 with TRBJ2-7; TRBD2 might be the D (5 bases). Germline assignment: CDR1 SGHAT and CDR2 FQNNGV. Trimming took 0 bases from V and 3 from J, leaving 12 bases between them. This CDR3 is built from 15 residues. CDR3 nucleotides: TGTGCCAGCAGCTTAGATCAAAGCGGAAACTACGAGCAGTACTTC. It encodes CASSLDQSGNYEQYF.

This chain uses TRBV10-3 with TRBJ1-4, with 7 nucleotides matching TRBD1. CDR1 and CDR2 (germline): ENHRY, SYGVKD. V was pared by 5 bases and J by 7 bases, with 10 bases of the junction left unmatched. The CDR3 covers 15 residues. This chain's CDR3 is CAISNATGKSEKLFF. In nucleotides, the CDR3 is TGTGCCATCAGTAACGCGACAGGGAAGAGTGAAAAACTGTTTTTT.

The chain joins TRBV2 to TRBJ2-5; D remains unclear. Per the germline V gene, CDR1 is SNHLY and CDR2 is FYNNEI. The CDR3 consists of 12 residues. V lost 3 bases and J 5 bases, leaving 7 bases between the germline ends. The CDR3 bases are TGTGCCAGCAGTGATTTTCGGGAGACCCAGTACTTC. It encodes CASSDFRETQYF.

This clone is a singleton in its sample. This chain uses TRBV7-9 with TRBJ2-7; D unresolved. This CDR3 has 16 amino acids. Germline assignment: CDR1 SEHNR and CDR2 FQNEAQ (reference sequence). The V gene lost 1 base and the J gene lost 2 bases, with 15 bases spanning the gap. The CDR3 DNA reads TGTGCCAGCAGCTTAGTGACCTCTATTGGCGCCTACGAGCAGTACTTC. Its translation is CASSLVTSIGAYEQYF.

This chain joins TRBV6-5 and TRBJ2-7, with D perhaps TRBD1 (5 bases). Germline CDR1 MNHEY, CDR2 SVGAGI. V was pared by 4 bases and J by 4 bases, with 20 bases between. This CDR3 contains 16 residues. CDR3 sequence reads: CASSLSLWTNTYEQYF. The CDR3 DNA reads as TGTGCCAGCAGTTTGTCTCTCTGGACAAACACTTACGAGCAGTACTTC.

This chain joins TRBV29-1 and TRBJ1-2, with TRBD1 as a possible D gene (6 bases). Germline lookup yields CDR1 SQVTM and CDR2 ANQGSEA. V was pared by 6 bases and J by 4 bases, with 12 bases between. This CDR3 region has 12 residues. CDR3 sequence reads: CSVQAGAYGYTF. CDR3 in DNA: TGCAGCGTCCAAGCGGGGGCCTATGGCTACACCTTC.

This clone was counted once. This chain links TRBV29-1 with TRBJ1-4; TRBD1 might be the D (6 bases). V was cut by 6 bases and J by 1 base, with 9 bases left in between. Germline values: CDR1 SQVTM, CDR2 ANQGSEA. The CDR3 spans 13 residues. This CDR3 is CSVLRGTNEKLFF. DNA for the CDR3: TGCAGCGTCCTCAGGGGAACTAATGAAAAACTGTTTTTT.

The V gene is TRBV10-3, the J gene TRBJ2-3; TRBD2 aligns across 12 bases. V shed 4 bases and J 8 bases; nucleotides not matched to a gene: 10. The V gene's germline CDR1 is ENHRY and CDR2 SYGVKD. The CDR3 loop spans 16 amino acids. The CDR3 spells CAISAGLAGTPLTQYF. DNA for the CDR3: TGTGCCATCAGTGCCGGACTAGCGGGGACCCCTCTTACGCAGTATTTT.

This rearrangement joins TRBV13 to TRBJ1-2; D perhaps matches TRBD1 (6 bases). The ends were cut back, 5 bases at V and 4 bases at J, with 8 bases in the middle. The CDR3 consists of 12 residues. Germline CDR1 is PRHDT and CDR2 is FYEKMQ (reference sequence). The CDR3 DNA follows: TGTGCCAGCAGCCGGGACACCTATGGCTACACCTTC. Amino acids: CASSRDTYGYTF.

The gene calls are TRBV5-6 and TRBJ2-2; D is ambiguous. Germline-derived CDR1 and CDR2 are SGHDT and YYEEEE. The CDR3 contains 12 residues. Trimming stripped 4 bases from V and 4 bases from J, with 5 bases between. CDR3 sequence (DNA): TGTGCCAGCAGCCGGATCACCGGGGAGCTGTTTTTT. Translated: CASSRITGELFF.

A single count supports this clone. The CDR3 region is CASSLRSGIVDTQYF. CDR3 nucleotide sequence: TGCGCCAGCAGCTTGAGGAGCGGGATTGTAGATACGCAGTATTTT. The genes are TRBV5-1 and TRBJ2-3; 7 bases match TRBD2. Germline trimming cut 1 base from V and 5 bases from J; bases unmatched to any gene: 7. The CDR3 extends over 15 amino acids. Germline CDR1 reads SGHRS; CDR2 reads YFSETQ.

The chain recombines TRBV5-1 with TRBJ1-5, with 7 bases matching TRBD1. The V segment lost 7 bases and the J segment 7 bases; nucleotides outside the gene matches: 11. CDR1 and CDR2 from the germline V gene are SGHRS and YFSETQ. The CDR3 contains 14 residues. The CDR3 DNA reads as TGCGCCAGCTCCCTCACAGGGGCAAACCAGCCCCAGCATTTT. Translation gives CASSLTGANQPQHF.

This clone was seen only a few times. The rearrangement uses TRBV12-5 and TRBJ1-1; 8 nucleotides line up with TRBD1. The CDR3 is 12 residues long. V gave up 6 bases and J gave up 3 bases; unmatched junction bases: 0. Germline CDR1 is LGHNT and CDR2 is FRNRAP. In nucleotides, the CDR3 is TGTGCTAGTGGGACAGGGGACACTGAAGCTTTCTTT. Translating it yields CASGTGDTEAFF.

The rearrangement uses TRBV10-3 and TRBJ1-1, with 7 positions matching TRBD1. The CDR3 sequence is 15 residues long. V lost 5 bases and J lost 2; bases outside the gene matches: 8. Germline assignment: CDR1 ENHRY and CDR2 SYGVKD. In DNA form, the CDR3 reads TGTGCCATCAGTCCCTGGGGGGACAGTAACACTGAAGCTTTCTTT. Its protein is CAISPWGDSNTEAFF.

This sequence joins TRBV19 and TRBJ2-3; 7 positions match TRBD1. The J segment lost 2 bases and the V segment lost 8 bases, leaving 7 bases of the junction unmatched. Germline values: CDR1 LNHDA, CDR2 SQIVND (reference sequence). The CDR3 length is 14 residues. CDR3 DNA: TGTGCCAGTCGGACAGGAGATACCACAGATACGCAGTATTTT. Its translation: CASRTGDTTDTQYF.

This clone showed up just once. The same CDR3 can be traced to other DNA sequences in this sample. This rearrangement joins TRBV7-3 to TRBJ2-1; possible D gene TRBD1, 6 bases. The V end was cut by 5 bases, the J end by 4 bases, with 15 bases between. The CDR3 length is 15 residues. The germline gives CDR1 SGHTA, CDR2 FQGTGA. CDR3 loop: CASSPQGGSYNEQFF. For the CDR3, the DNA is TGTGCCAGCAGCCCCCAAGGGGGATCATACAATGAGCAGTTCTTC. Filled out from reference TRBV7-3 and TRBJ2-1, the complete variable domain reads GAGVSQTPSNKVTEKGKYVELRCDPISGHTALYWYRQSLGQGPEFLIYFQGTGAADDSGLPNDRFFAVRPEGSVSTLKIQRTERGDSAVYLCASSPQGGSYNEQFFGPGTRLTVL.

In this sample, this clone turned up once. The rearrangement uses TRBV9 and TRBJ2-2, with TRBD2 matching 7 bases. Per the germline V gene, CDR1 is SGDLS and CDR2 is YYNGEE. The trim removed 5 bases at V and 2 bases at J, leaving 3 bases unmatched. CDR3 size: 14 residues. CDR3 in DNA: TGTGCCAGCAGGAGGGAGGGCAACACCGGGGAGCTGTTTTTT. This gives the protein CASRREGNTGELFF.

This clone showed up just once. This chain connects TRBV6-1 to TRBJ1-2, with a possible D match to TRBD1 (5 bases). The CDR3 consists of 14 residues. With 3 bases removed from V and 7 bases from J, the gap between germline ends came to 15 bases. CDR1 is MNHNS and CDR2 is SASEGT in the germline V gene. DNA of the CDR3: TGTGCCAGCAGTGAGCGGGGGATAGGAGGTGGCTACACCTTC. Its protein product is CASSERGIGGGYTF.

The CDR3 here is CASSFSGKRDTQYF. CDR3 nucleotides: TGTGCCAGCAGCTTTAGCGGAAAGAGGGATACGCAGTATTTT. The V call is TRBV7-6, the J call TRBJ2-3; tentative D call: TRBD2 (6 bases). Germline V CDR1 and CDR2: SGHVS, FNYEAQ. Trimming cost V 3 bases and J 6 bases, with 13 bases left between them. CDR3 length: 14 amino acids. Complete variable domain (other parts from reference TRBV7-6 and TRBJ2-3): GAGVSQSPRYKVTKRGQDVALRCDPISGHVSLYWYRQALGQGPEFLTYFNYEAQQDKSGLPNDRFSAERPEGSISTLTIQRTEQRDSAMYRCASSFSGKRDTQYFGPGTRLTVL.

This chain links TRBV18 with TRBJ2-1; TRBD2 matches 8 bases. The trim removed 1 base at V and 1 base at J, leaving 3 bases unmatched. Germline CDR1 KGHSH, CDR2 LQKENI. The CDR3 totals 16 residues. The CDR3 spells CASSPLAGTSYNEQFF. The CDR3, as DNA: TGTGCCAGCTCACCACTAGCGGGAACTTCCTACAATGAGCAGTTCTTC.